Given below is one T cell receptor beta chain in context. The antigen is unknown. Generated by immunoSEQ multiplex PCR, the TCRdb table keeps only in-frame clones and is missing some. The sample has about 74,000 clones, 94% seen once. These data come from a study of cytomegalovirus exposure and HLA in healthy donors. Study-level background: The roughly 700 first-cohort repertoires shared a platform with the 130 or so validation repertoires, as reported in a later analysis. Study-wide points: In vitro testing confirmed a few CMV-associated chains as specific for CMV antigens.

The CDR3 spans 12 residues. Germline V gene sequence: CDR1 GTSNPN, CDR2 SVGIG (reference sequence). Trimming removed 1 base at V and 6 bases at J, with 10 bases between. This rearrangement joins TRBV30 to TRBJ2-7; tentatively, D is TRBD2 (6 bases). This sequence originates from a woman aged 18-35 years in good health and CMV-seropositive. The source material was PBMCs. CDR3 nucleotide sequence: TGTGCCTGGAGTGGCCTAGCGAGCGAGCAGTACTTC. It is translated as CAWSGLASEQYF.